The 8 T cell receptor beta chains below were found in one sample sequenced in a study of blood T cell repertoires in COVID-19. The data were produced by immunoSEQ multiplex PCR, yet TCRdb's version contains in-frame clones alone and is incomplete. The table lists roughly 100,000 clones, about four fifths of them singletons. Sequencing was done on a sample of peripheral blood. All receptors derive from a woman of 80 years or more with acute or convalescent COVID-19.

This clone turned up a few times. In nucleotides, the CDR3 is TGTGCCAGCAGCTTAGAGGACAGTCCGGGACTAGGGGGACCTGATGAGCAGTTCTTC. Encoded protein: CASSLEDSPGLGGPDEQFF. This sequence joins TRBV11-2 and TRBJ2-1; 8 positions match TRBD2. The CDR3 loop spans 19 amino acids. From germline, CDR1 is SGHAT and CDR2 FQNNGV. V was clipped by 0 bases and J by 8 bases; unmatched bases: 18.

V and J are TRBV24-1 and TRBJ2-1; 11 nucleotides align to TRBD2. The CDR3 has 16 residues. The J segment lost 6 bases and the V segment lost 4 bases, leaving 7 bases of the junction unmatched. CDR1 and CDR2 from the germline V gene are KGHDR and SFDVKD. This CDR3 reads CATSDRLAGLINEQFF. CDR3 sequence (DNA): TGTGCCACCAGTGACCGACTAGCGGGACTAATCAATGAGCAGTTCTTC.

The chain employs TRBV7-6 and TRBJ2-6, with D unresolved. The CDR3 sequence is 16 residues long. The germline V gene has CDR1 SGHVS and CDR2 FNYEAQ. V was trimmed by 5 bases and J by 0 bases, leaving 11 bases between them. The CDR3 loop is CASSPRSRSGANVLTF. CDR3 DNA: TGTGCCAGCAGCCCTCGGTCGCGCTCTGGGGCCAACGTCCTGACTTTC.

There are a few counts of this clone. The chain carries TRBV12-5 and TRBJ2-3, with D maybe TRBD1 (5 bases). Trimming removed 3 bases at V and 2 bases at J, with 9 bases between. This CDR3 region has 14 residues. Germline V gene lookup returns CDR1 LGHNT and CDR2 FRNRAP. CDR3 protein: CASGFSGLTDTQYF. As DNA, the CDR3 is TGTGCTAGTGGTTTTTCAGGGCTCACAGATACGCAGTATTTT.

The V gene is TRBV28, the J gene TRBJ2-7; 12 bases map to TRBD2. With V trimmed by 1 base and J by 6 bases, 13 bases remained unmatched. Germline V CDR1 and CDR2: MDHEN, SYDVKM. CDR3 length equals 18 residues. The CDR3 DNA reads as TGTGCCAGCAGTTTATCTCCTAATCTAGCGGGAGGGCCGGGCGAGCAGTACTTC. This sequence encodes CASSLSPNLAGGPGEQYF.

The rearrangement joins TRBV6-1 to TRBJ2-2; D remains ambiguous. V was shortened by 5 bases and J by 2 bases, with 9 bases between the two germline ends. Looked up from germline, CDR1 is MNHNS and CDR2 is SASEGT. The length of the CDR3 is 14 residues. CDR3 coding DNA: TGTGCCAGCAGTTTCCCGAGTAACACCGGGGAGCTGTTTTTT. As protein: CASSFPSNTGELFF.

A single count supports this clone. The chain couples TRBV5-4 to TRBJ2-5; 8 bases align to TRBD1. Trimming removed 3 bases from V and 4 bases from J; junction bases left unmatched: 2. Germline V gives CDR1 SGHNT, CDR2 YYREEE (reference sequence). The CDR3 extends over 13 amino acids. CDR3 loop: CASSSGQGETQYF. CDR3 DNA sequence: TGTGCCAGCAGCTCTGGACAGGGAGAGACCCAGTACTTC. Complete variable domain (other parts from reference TRBV5-4 and TRBJ2-5): ETGVTQSPTHLIKTRGQQVTLRCSSQSGHNTVSWYQQALGQGPQFIFQYYREEENGRGNFPPRFSGLQFPNYSSELNVNALELDDSALYLCASSSGQGETQYFGPGTRLLVL.

CDR3 residues: CASREGQRWETQYF. The CDR3 DNA follows: TGCGCCAGCAGGGAGGGACAGCGGTGGGAGACCCAGTACTTC. This sequence joins TRBV5-1 and TRBJ2-5; D may be TRBD1 (7 bases). Germline assignment: CDR1 SGHRS and CDR2 YFSETQ. Trimming took 5 bases from V and 5 from J, leaving 16 bases between them. The CDR3 is 14 residues long. The complete variable domain, with remaining parts taken from reference TRBV5-1 and TRBJ2-5, reads KAGVTQTPRYLIKTRGQQVTLSCSPISGHRSVSWYQQTPGQGLQFLFEYFSETQRNKGNFPGRFSGRQFSNSRSEMNVSTLELGDSALYLCASREGQRWETQYFGPGTRLLVL.